This T cell receptor (beta chain) was captured in a study of shared clonotypes between healthy human individuals. Broader study findings: Naive subsets usually exceeded memory subsets in estimated richness.

The germline V gene has CDR1 MRHNA and CDR2 SNTAGT. V lost 4 bases and J 6 bases, leaving 4 bases between the germline ends. The CDR3 sequence is 11 residues long. As to this clone: The antigen remains undetermined.

Using immunoSEQ multiplex PCR, the repertoire was profiled, and TCRdb retains in-frame clones only, with some absent. The sample lists roughly 2,300,000 clones; about nine tenths were seen once. This clonotype was sampled from a man aged 18-30 years in good health. Some clones in this sample may be carry-over from other donors' samples. V and J are TRBV6-4 and TRBJ2-1; the D is unclear. The sample was naive CD4+ T cells from PBMCs. This sample's subset: CD45RA+ positively selected. In DNA form, the CDR3 reads TGTGCCAGCAGTGCCGGCAATGAGCAGTTCTTC. It translates to CASSAGNEQFF.